One sample yielded the 18 T cell receptor beta chains listed below, sequenced in a study of blood T cell repertoires in COVID-19 (TCRdb year 2020). Preparation of the library involved the immunoSEQ multiplex PCR assay. TCRdb obtained this table from immuneACCESS and retained in-frame rearrangements with V and J assigned. These tables miss some clones; where compared with another copy, unresolved V genes account for less than half of the shortfall, and the remainder is unexplained. For this sample there are 100,000 or so clones; around 86% appear just once. The ten largest clonotypes hold about 3% of the sample. Sequencing input: peripheral blood. Receptors originate from a man aged 45 to 65 with active or convalescent COVID-19.

The chain is built from TRBV19 and TRBJ2-1; no firm D call. V was pared by 3 bases and J by 4 bases, with 13 bases between. The CDR3 covers 15 residues. Germline values: CDR1 LNHDA, CDR2 SQIVND (reference sequence). DNA of the CDR3: TGTGCCAGTAGTATGTCAAGGAGAGGTTACAATGAGCAGTTCTTC. It specifies CASSMSRRGYNEQFF.

The chain has TRBV6-4 and TRBJ1-6, with D possibly being TRBD1 (5 bases). The CDR3 runs to 14 residues. The V end was cut by 4 bases, the J end by 9 bases, with 13 bases between. Germline CDR1 and CDR2: MRHNA and SNTAGT. The CDR3 DNA sequence: TGTGCCAGCAGTGTGGGCGTAAGGGGTTCACCCCTCCACTTT. It translates to CASSVGVRGSPLHF.

CDR3: CATSDSMDKYYGYTF. The CDR3 DNA sequence: TGTGCCACCAGTGATTCCATGGACAAATACTATGGCTACACCTTC. This chain uses TRBV24-1 with TRBJ1-2; maybe TRBD1 (5 bases). Germline-derived CDR1 and CDR2 are KGHDR and SFDVKD. V was clipped by 2 bases and J by 3 bases, with 12 bases between them. The CDR3 contains 15 residues.

The CDR3 nucleotides are TGTGCCAGCAGTTACGGCAGGGAGGTCAACGAGCAGTACTTC. This encodes CASSYGREVNEQYF. V gene TRBV6-6 combines with J gene TRBJ2-7; perhaps TRBD2 as D (6 bases). The germline V gene encodes CDR1 MNHNY and CDR2 SVGAGI (reference sequence). Trimming stripped 2 bases from V and 5 bases from J, with 13 bases between. The length of the CDR3 is 14 residues.

The J gene is TRBJ1-4, the V gene TRBV5-1, with TRBD1 identical over 9 bases. This CDR3 spans 17 amino acids. Germline CDR1 and CDR2: SGHRS and YFSETQ. The V gene end was trimmed by 4 bases and the J gene end by 4 bases; junction bases not matched to a gene: 11. CDR3 region: CASSPGQGLVGNEKLFF. CDR3 nucleotides: TGCGCCAGCAGCCCTGGACAGGGGCTCGTTGGTAATGAAAAACTGTTTTTT.

The chain joins TRBV10-2 to TRBJ1-5; D not resolved. Trimming removed 3 bases at V and 6 bases at J, with 6 bases between. Germline CDR1 and CDR2: WSHSY and SAAADI. The CDR3 totals 12 residues. The DNA of the CDR3 is TGCGCCAGCAGTGATGTCGGTCAGCCCCAGCATTTT. Protein product: CASSDVGQPQHF.

V usage is TRBV19 and J usage is TRBJ2-7; 11 bases fit TRBD1. J was trimmed by 4 bases and V by 5 bases; bases with no gene match: 4. This CDR3 contains 14 residues. The germline gives CDR1 LNHDA, CDR2 SQIVND (reference sequence). CDR3 DNA: TGTGCCAGTAGTCCCGGACAGGGGGCATACGAGCAGTACGTC. Translated: CASSPGQGAYEQYV.

V and J are TRBV4-1 and TRBJ2-5, with 11 bases matching TRBD2. The CDR3 length is 14 residues. The V gene's germline CDR1 is MGHRA and CDR2 YSYEKL. Trimming removed 3 bases from V and 4 bases from J; junction bases left unmatched: 1. The CDR3 nucleotides are TGCGCCAGCAGCCACCTAGCGGGGGGAGAGACCCAGTACTTC. It codes for CASSHLAGGETQYF.

The V and J genes are TRBV19 and TRBJ2-3, with TRBD1 as a possible D gene (5 bases). Trimming shortened V by 3 bases and J by 0 bases, and 10 bases separated the two germline ends. CDR3 length equals 15 residues. CDR1 and CDR2 (germline): LNHDA, SQIVND (reference sequence). CDR3 DNA sequence: TGTGCCAGTAGTATCAGGGTGGGTAGCACAGATACGCAGTATTTT. It encodes CASSIRVGSTDTQYF. Full variable domain (missing parts from reference TRBV19 and TRBJ2-3): DGGITQSPKYLFRKEGQNVTLSCEQNLNHDAMYWYRQDPGQGLRLIYYSQIVNDFQKGDIAEGYSVSREKKESFPLTVTSAQKNPTAFYLCASSIRVGSTDTQYFGPGTRLTVL.

The chain uses TRBV7-7 and TRBJ2-1; TRBD1 is a possible D gene (5 bases). Per germline, CDR1 SSHAT and CDR2 FNYEAQ (reference sequence). V was shortened by 5 bases and J by 0 bases, with 8 bases between the two germline ends. This CDR3 region has 14 residues. In DNA form, the CDR3 reads TGTGCCAGCAGCCAGGGTATCTCCTACAATGAGCAGTTCTTC. Translation: CASSQGISYNEQFF.

The chain employs TRBV25-1 and TRBJ2-1, with 7 bases that match TRBD1. This CDR3 comprises 16 residues. Losses at the gene ends were 1 base for V and 3 bases for J; bases not matched to a gene: 6. CDR1 and CDR2 from the germline V gene are MGHDK and SYGVNS. In DNA form, the CDR3 reads TGTGCCAGCAGTGAATTAAGGGCAGGGGGCTACAATGAGCAGTTCTTC. This codes for CASSELRAGGYNEQFF.

The chain employs TRBV7-2 and TRBJ1-1, with TRBD1 matching 7 bases. V was clipped by 5 bases and J by 1 base; unmatched bases: 7. The CDR3 runs 15 residues. Germline assignment: CDR1 SGHTA and CDR2 FQGNSA. This CDR3 is CASSLYQGGNTEAFF. CDR3 nucleotide sequence: TGTGCCAGCAGCCTCTACCAGGGGGGGAACACTGAAGCTTTCTTT.

The chain joins TRBV9 to TRBJ2-1; tentative D call: TRBD1 (5 bases). Trimming removed 3 bases at V and 7 bases at J, with 17 bases between. The germline gives CDR1 SGDLS, CDR2 YYNGEE. The CDR3 covers 15 residues. The CDR3 sequence is CASSGWQGSQNEQFF. For the CDR3, the DNA is TGTGCCAGCAGCGGTTGGCAGGGTAGTCAAAATGAGCAGTTCTTC.

CDR3 residues: CASSLGGRTDTQYF. The CDR3 DNA sequence: TGCGCCAGCAGCTTGGGGGGCAGGACAGATACGCAGTATTTT. The chain employs TRBV5-1 and TRBJ2-3, with a possible D match to TRBD1 (5 bases). V was clipped by 0 bases and J by 3 bases, with 8 bases between them. The CDR3 consists of 14 residues. Germline V gives CDR1 SGHRS, CDR2 YFSETQ.

On this clone itself: Other DNA sequences in the same sample also yield this CDR3. V is TRBV3-1 (or the pseudogene TRBV3-2) and J is TRBJ2-1; D not resolved. Germline lookup yields CDR1 LGHDT and CDR2 YNNKEL (reference sequence). With 2 bases removed from V and 6 bases from J, the gap between germline ends came to 2 bases. The CDR3 is made up of 11 amino acids. The DNA of the CDR3 is TGTGCCAGCAGCCAACTCAATGAGCAGTTCTTC. It translates to CASSQLNEQFF.

This clone appeared a single time. The rearrangement uses TRBV7-9 and TRBJ2-5; 7 positions agree with TRBD2. The ends lost 5 bases at V and 5 bases at J; junction bases unmatched: 11. CDR3 size: 15 residues. Per the germline V gene, CDR1 is SEHNR and CDR2 is FQNEAQ (reference sequence). CDR3 coding DNA: TGTGCCAGCAGCCCTCCGGCTAGCGGAATTGAGACCCAGTACTTC. Encoded protein: CASSPPASGIETQYF.

The V call is TRBV7-9, the J call TRBJ2-2; 9 bases are shared with TRBD1. Germline CDR1 SEHNR, CDR2 FQNEAQ (reference sequence). The V gene end was trimmed by 4 bases and the J gene end by 4 bases; junction bases not matched to a gene: 4. CDR3 size: 15 residues. The CDR3 spells CASSSGTGSTGELFF. For the CDR3, the DNA is TGTGCCAGCAGCTCTGGGACAGGGAGCACCGGGGAGCTGTTTTTT.

The chain carries TRBV28 and TRBJ2-3, with TRBD2 identical over 12 bases. This CDR3 is built from 17 residues. Per the germline V gene, CDR1 is MDHEN and CDR2 is SYDVKM. Unmatched junction bases numbered 8, after V lost 3 bases and J lost 4 bases. The CDR3 sequence: CASSLRLAGGRADTQYF. CDR3 in DNA: TGTGCCAGCAGTTTGCGGCTAGCGGGGGGGAGGGCAGATACGCAGTATTTT. The full variable domain, rest sourced from reference TRBV28 and TRBJ2-3, is DVKVTQSSRYLVKRTGEKVFLECVQDMDHENMFWYRQDPGLGLRLIYFSYDVKMKEKGDIPEGYSVSREKKERFSLILESASTNQTSMYLCASSLRLAGGRADTQYFGPGTRLTVL.